The clone carrying this TCR beta chain was recorded once. Its antigen is currently unknown. In the original processing: Junction-only immunoSEQ data arrived without quality scores, meaning filtering differed. TCRdb's copy holds only in-frame clones and misses some; the assay was immunoSEQ multiplex PCR. The DNA gave D and trimming, while V, J and clone size come from that table. The sample lists about 590,000 clones, roughly 95% seen once, with about 0.11% in the top ten. This sample stems from a study of shared clonotypes between healthy human individuals. Naive-designated CD8 cells lacked CD45RO, were positively enriched for CCR7, and omitted terminally differentiated effector memory CD45RA+ cells. CDR1 and CDR2 (germline): SNHLY, FYNNEI. The V end lost 4 bases, the J end lost 3 bases, and 18 bases lay between the germline ends. This CDR3 contains 16 residues. Study-level results: Lower generation probabilities were found for non-shared clonotypes than for those shared by all four donors.

The chain has TRBV2 and TRBJ2-5, with D unclear. This clonotype was obtained from a woman aged 25 to 39 in good health. Sequencing used naive CD8+ T cells sorted from blood. The CDR3 DNA reads as TGTGCCAGCAGTGGATTACAGCTCCCTTCTGAAGAGACCCAGTACTTC. Translated: CASSGLQLPSEETQYF.